Each of the 13 T cell receptor beta chains below was sequenced from the same sample in a study of tumor T cells in aggressive B-cell lymphoma. This table comes from immunoSEQ multiplex PCR, and its TCRdb copy is limited to in-frame clones, with some not included. The sample has fewer than 6,000 clones; about 90% are singletons. Sequenced sample: tumor tissue. Receptors originate from an adult with diffuse large B cell lymphoma.

The rearrangement uses TRBV6-1 and TRBJ1-1; 8 nucleotides agree with TRBD1. From germline, CDR1 is MNHNS and CDR2 SASEGT. V lost 7 bases to trimming and J lost 3 bases; unmatched junction nucleotides: 7. This CDR3 has 14 residues. CDR3 sequence: CASNTGGVDTEAFF. The CDR3 nucleotides read TGTGCCAGCAATACAGGGGGGGTGGACACTGAAGCTTTCTTT.

The chain links TRBV7-9 to TRBJ2-7, with 9 bases lining up with TRBD2. CDR3 length equals 15 residues. With V trimmed by 1 base and J by 4 bases, 5 bases remained unmatched. Germline CDR1 reads SEHNR; CDR2 reads FQNEAQ (reference sequence). The CDR3 DNA sequence: TGTGCCAGCAGCTTAGAGGTTAGCGGGAGTTACGAGCAGTACTTC. Translated, it gives CASSLEVSGSYEQYF.

CDR3 in amino acids: CASSWGQGMLTDTQYF. The CDR3 DNA reads as TGCGCCAGCAGCTGGGGACAGGGGATGCTCACAGATACGCAGTATTTT. The rearrangement links TRBV5-1 to TRBJ2-3, with 10 bases lining up with TRBD1. There are 16 residues in the CDR3. Trimming took 3 bases from V and 2 from J; bases not matched to a gene: 6. The V gene's germline CDR1 is SGHRS and CDR2 YFSETQ.

This clone has just a few counts. This chain connects TRBV11-2 to TRBJ2-3; D gene ambiguous. The CDR3 is 12 amino acids. The germline gives CDR1 SGHAT, CDR2 FQNNGV. The V gene lost 1 base and the J gene lost 5 bases, with 4 bases spanning the gap. CDR3 sequence reads: CASSLAVDTQYF. Here the CDR3 DNA reads TGTGCCAGCAGCTTAGCTGTAGATACGCAGTATTTT.

The chain joins TRBV29-1 to TRBJ2-1, with 9 nucleotides matching TRBD1. CDR3 length: 14 amino acids. In germline, CDR1 is SQVTM, CDR2 ANQGSEA. J was trimmed by 5 bases and V by 6 bases; bases with no gene match: 8. The CDR3 nucleotides read TGCAGCGTAGTCCACAGGGGGCACAACAATGAGCAGTTCTTC. Translation gives CSVVHRGHNNEQFF.

The chain uses TRBV6-5 and TRBJ1-5; 7 bases line up with TRBD1. The CDR3 runs 14 residues. Germline V gives CDR1 MNHEY, CDR2 SVGAGI. V shed 5 bases and J 4 bases; nucleotides not matched to a gene: 5. The CDR3 here is CASSETGNNQPQHF. DNA of the CDR3: TGTGCCAGCAGTGAGACAGGGAATAATCAGCCCCAGCATTTT.

The J gene is TRBJ2-5, the V gene TRBV5-4, with 7 bases fitting TRBD2. The V segment lost 7 bases and the J segment 7 bases; nucleotides outside the gene matches: 13. The CDR3 has 14 amino acids. Germline V lookup: CDR1 SGHNT, CDR2 YYREEE (reference sequence). The CDR3 nucleotides are TGTGCCAGCGGGAGGGGCTCTCCAGGTGTGACCCAGTACTTC. This translates into CASGRGSPGVTQYF. Supplemented by reference TRBV5-4 and TRBJ2-5, the full variable domain reads ETGVTQSPTHLIKTRGQQVTLRCSSQSGHNTVSWYQQALGQGPQFIFQYYREEENGRGNFPPRFSGLQFPNYSSELNVNALELDDSALYLCASGRGSPGVTQYFGPGTRLLVL.

The chain has TRBV6-1 and TRBJ2-3; possible D gene TRBD2, 5 bases. Germline CDR1 MNHNS, CDR2 SASEGT. This CDR3 has 13 residues. Trimming took 6 bases from V and 2 from J, leaving 9 bases between them. DNA of the CDR3: TGTGCCAGCAGACTAGTCACCACAGATACGCAGTATTTT. Translated: CASRLVTTDTQYF.

The chain links TRBV7-2 to TRBJ2-1; 12 positions agree with TRBD1. The CDR3 length is 15 residues. V lost 5 bases to trimming and J lost 8 bases; unmatched junction nucleotides: 7. The V gene's germline CDR1 is SGHTA and CDR2 FQGNSA. DNA for the CDR3: TGTGCCAGCAGCCCTAGGGACAGGGGGCGTGATGAGCAGTTCTTC. Its protein is CASSPRDRGRDEQFF.

V and J are TRBV5-1 and TRBJ1-2; D is unclear. Trimming cost V 0 bases and J 2 bases, with 11 bases left between them. Germline V gene data show CDR1 as SGHRS and CDR2 as YFSETQ. The CDR3 sequence is 15 residues long. CDR3 sequence reads: CASSLDPWANYGYTF. The DNA for the CDR3 is TGCGCCAGCAGCTTGGACCCCTGGGCAAACTATGGCTACACCTTC.

The chain links TRBV7-9 to TRBJ2-1, with TRBD1 identical over 7 bases. With 1 base clipped from V and 9 bases from J, the junction kept 12 bases outside the gene matches. CDR1 is SEHNR, CDR2 FQNEAQ, per germline (reference sequence). This CDR3 has 16 amino acids. Here the CDR3 reads CASSLGAGGAQGEQFF. In DNA form, the CDR3 reads TGTGCCAGCAGCTTAGGGGCAGGGGGTGCGCAGGGTGAGCAGTTCTTC. Together with reference TRBV7-9 and TRBJ2-1, the CDR3 gives the full variable domain: DTGVSQNPRHKITKRGQNVTFRCDPISEHNRLYWYRQTLGQGPEFLTYFQNEAQLEKSRLLSDRFSAERPKGSFSTLEIQRTEQGDSAMYLCASSLGAGGAQGEQFFGPGTRLTVL.

The chain links TRBV10-3 to TRBJ2-5; TRBD1 matches at 8 bases. The DNA end is more similar to TRBJ2-7, so the J call may be wrong. The CDR3 sequence is 14 residues long. Germline assignment: CDR1 ENHRY and CDR2 SYGVKD. The CDR3 coding sequence is TGTGCCATCAGTCTGACAGGGGCCCCCTACGAGCAGTACTTC. As protein: CAISLTGAPYEQYF.

The chain couples TRBV28 to TRBJ2-2; D gene ambiguous. The CDR3 is made up of 13 amino acids. The V end was cut by 6 bases, the J end by 5 bases, with 10 bases between. From germline, CDR1 is MDHEN and CDR2 SYDVKM. CDR3: CASSGIWTGELFF. Here the CDR3 DNA reads TGTGCCAGCAGCGGTATTTGGACCGGGGAGCTGTTTTTT.